This T cell receptor beta chain is from a study of T cells in Graves' hyperthyroidism and ophthalmopathy. Notes on the study in general: It was a median approximately 7.1 months before onset that the model predicted ophthalmopathy.

This clonotype has a count of ten or more. The antigen is unknown. From RNA transcripts, TCR beta CDR3 regions were amplified. The primer set for the first-round RT-PCR of the TCR CDR3 was HTBI. One entry per CDR3 protein, called by TCRdb with MiXCR from the multiplex PCR reads. In the table there are hundreds of thousands of distinct CDR3 sequences, approximately 14% of which are singletons. Diagnosis of hyperthyroidism was new in patients aged 18 to 65, and its duration was under 2 months. Uncontrolled infection, other autoimmune disease, pregnancy or lactation disqualified patients from enrolment. The source of the PBMCs was about 10 ml of fresh peripheral blood. Trimming pared 5 bases from V and 2 bases from J, leaving 13 bases between. The CDR3 runs 14 residues. Germline CDR1 reads SGHNT; CDR2 reads YENEEA.

The sample comprised blood. The chain joins TRBV11-3 to TRBJ2-7, with D tentatively TRBD1 or TRBD2 (5 bases each). This sequence originates from a woman between 18 and 29 years old with Graves' hyperthyroidism. CDR3 sequence (DNA): TGTGCCAGCAGCCCCGGGGCAGGGACCTACGAGCAGTACTTC. The encoded protein is CASSPGAGTYEQYF.